The 27 T cell receptor beta chains below come from one sample, sequenced in a study of blood T cells in healthy people across ages (dated by TCRdb to the mid-2010s). Receptors were amplified or captured by 5' RACE. The instrument given in TCRdb is Illumina HiSeq 2500. A second PCR of about 7 to 12 cycles was performed with a sample-barcoded 5' primer and a J-beta primer mix. In TCRdb, the public reads were trimmed at Q25 with fastp and aligned with MiXCR, with productive beta chains retained. Rows are combined by CDR3 protein, so each entry shows the most common genes and DNA. The sample table shows some 670,000 distinct CDR3 sequences, and over 40% are seen once. The ten biggest clones cover approximately 13% of the sample. The sample was blood. These receptors all stem from a woman older than 75 in good health.

This clonotype was counted ten times or more. The rearrangement uses TRBV9 and TRBJ2-3, with TRBD2 identical over 13 bases. In germline, CDR1 is SGDLS, CDR2 YYNGEE. The CDR3 extends over 17 amino acids. V lost 2 bases and J lost 5; bases outside the gene matches: 8. CDR3 loop: CASSVGLAGTLGDTQYF. CDR3 in DNA: TGTGCCAGCAGCGTGGGACTAGCGGGGACCCTCGGAGATACGCAGTATTTT.

This clonotype turned up a few times. This chain connects TRBV5-1 to TRBJ2-7, with 8 bases lining up with TRBD2. This CDR3 has 16 amino acids. Germline CDR1 SGHRS, CDR2 YFSETQ. The junction had 10 bases not matched to a gene; V was cut back by 3 bases and J by 2 bases. CDR3 bases: TGCGCCAGCAGCTCCCAAAAGACTAGCGTCACCTACGAGCAGTACTTC. It is translated as CASSSQKTSVTYEQYF.

This clonotype was observed at least ten times. The rearrangement uses TRBV12-3 or TRBV12-4 and TRBJ2-1; possibly TRBD1 or TRBD2 for D (5 bases each). V gave up 6 bases and J gave up 6 bases, with 27 bases separating them. The CDR3 runs to 18 residues. The CDR3 region has the DNA TGTGCCAGCAGGATTGGGGGTCGGAGGTCAGCGAGGCCCAATGAGCAGTTCTTC. It yields the protein CASRIGGRRSARPNEQFF.

The V and J genes are TRBV5-1 and TRBJ2-3, with TRBD2 matching 10 bases. This CDR3 region has 17 residues. The germline gives CDR1 SGHRS, CDR2 YFSETQ. Trimming removed 4 bases from V and 1 base from J; junction bases left unmatched: 9. CDR3 amino acids: CASSPAPGTSGTDTQYF. The CDR3 nucleotides read TGCGCCAGCAGCCCCGCCCCCGGGACTAGCGGCACAGATACGCAGTATTTT.

This chain joins TRBV28 and TRBJ1-6; D is possibly TRBD1 (5 bases). This CDR3 has 16 amino acids. The ends were cut back, 3 bases at V and 6 bases at J, with 15 bases in the middle. Germline lookup yields CDR1 MDHEN and CDR2 SYDVKM. The DNA for the CDR3 is TGTGCCAGCAGTTTTCCATTCAGGGTCGCTAATTCACCCCTCCACTTT. Translated: CASSFPFRVANSPLHF.

This clonotype has just a few counts. This chain joins TRBV7-9 and TRBJ2-7; D not certain. Germline-derived CDR1 and CDR2 are SEHNR and FQNEAQ (reference sequence). V lost 3 bases to trimming and J lost 3 bases, with 9 bases between them. This CDR3 region has 13 residues. The DNA for the CDR3 is TGTGCCAGCAGCTTCTCCGGCATCTACGAGCAGTACTTC. Translating gives CASSFSGIYEQYF.

V usage is TRBV29-1 and J usage is TRBJ2-5, with D perhaps TRBD2 (6 bases). The CDR3 extends over 15 amino acids. In germline, CDR1 is SQVTM, CDR2 ANQGSEA. The V end lost 3 bases, the J end lost 2 bases, and 16 bases lay between the germline ends. The CDR3: CSVEEGLRWQETQYF. CDR3 nucleotide sequence: TGCAGCGTTGAGGAGGGACTCCGATGGCAAGAGACCCAGTACTTC.

This clonotype was detected once. A read error may explain this, as a much larger clone is one base away. This sequence joins TRBV21-1 and TRBJ2-3. TRBV21-1 is a pseudogene locus. The CDR3 runs to 14 residues. For the CDR3, the DNA is TGTGCCAGCAGCAGAGCGAAGAGCACAGATACGCAGTATTTT. This encodes CASSRAKSTDTQYF.

This clonotype was seen ten or more times. The V and J genes are TRBV28 and TRBJ2-1; D gene unclear. Germline CDR1 and CDR2: MDHEN and SYDVKM. Trimming cost V 3 bases and J 7 bases, with 10 bases left between them. The CDR3 totals 13 residues. The CDR3, as DNA: TGTGCCAGCAGTTTGGAACTTCCTAATGAGCAGTTCTTC. This codes for CASSLELPNEQFF. Full variable domain (rest looked up from reference TRBV28 and TRBJ2-1): DVKVTQSSRYLVKRTGEKVFLECVQDMDHENMFWYRQDPGLGLRLIYFSYDVKMKEKGDIPEGYSVSREKKERFSLILESASTNQTSMYLCASSLELPNEQFFGPGTRLTVL.

A word on this clonotype: A read error is possible here, since a much larger clone lies one base away. The J gene is TRBJ2-7, the V gene TRBV7-9; the D call may be TRBD1 or TRBD2 (5 bases each). Germline values: CDR1 SEHNR, CDR2 FQNEAQ (reference sequence). This CDR3 has 14 residues. V was shortened by 5 bases and J by 7 bases, with 18 bases between the two germline ends. CDR3 nucleotide sequence: TGTGCCAGCAGCACAGGCGGGTATTACAATGAGCAGTACTTC. Protein sequence: CASSTGGYYNEQYF. Looking up the rest from reference TRBV7-9 and TRBJ2-7 gives the full variable domain: DTGVSQNPRHKITKRGQNVTFRCDPISEHNRLYWYRQTLGQGPEFLTYFQNEAQLEKSRLLSDRFSAERPKGSFSTLEIQRTEQGDSAMYLCASSTGGYYNEQYFGPGTRLTVT.

On this clonotype itself: This could be a read error, since a much larger clone is one nucleotide away. V usage is TRBV6-5 and J usage is TRBJ1-2; 10 positions match TRBD1. The CDR3 is 14 amino acids. Trimming at V came to 5 bases and at J to 3 bases, leaving 3 bases not matched to a gene. Looked up from germline, CDR1 is MNHEY and CDR2 is SVGAGI. CDR3 in amino acids: CASSPGQGHYGYTF. The CDR3 nucleotides are TGTGCCAGCAGTCCGGGACAGGGGCACTATGGCTACACCTTC.

The chain employs TRBV6-5 and TRBJ1-2; 11 bases are shared with TRBD1. The germline V gene has CDR1 MNHEY and CDR2 SVGAGI. The CDR3 covers 14 residues. The junction had 5 bases not matched to a gene; V was cut back by 5 bases and J by 6 bases. This CDR3 reads CASSAMDRGHGYTF. The CDR3 nucleotides read TGTGCCAGCAGTGCCATGGACAGGGGGCATGGCTACACCTTC.

This clonotype was counted only a few times. The chain joins TRBV28 to TRBJ2-5; 7 bases map to TRBD1. Germline CDR1 and CDR2: MDHEN and SYDVKM. The CDR3 runs 13 residues. The V segment lost 6 bases and the J segment 11 bases; nucleotides outside the gene matches: 12. The CDR3 spells CASRRDSYNEQYF. CDR3 DNA: TGTGCCAGCAGACGGGACAGCTACAATGAGCAGTACTTC.

To note about this clonotype: A junction end diverges from the germline sequence, so it may reflect a read error. The chain joins TRBV5-1 to TRBJ2-3; a possible D gene is TRBD2 (5 bases). This CDR3 spans 13 amino acids. The germline CDR1 and CDR2 sequences are SGHRS and YFSETQ. CDR3 region: CASSPGSTDTRYF. The CDR3 DNA is TGCGCCAGCAGCCCGGGGTCCACAGATACGCGGTATTTT.

The chain employs TRBV20-1 and TRBJ1-2; 7 bases line up with TRBD1. Germline V CDR1 and CDR2: DFQATT, SNEGSKA (reference sequence). This CDR3 is built from 14 residues. Trimming at V came to 6 bases and at J to 1 base, leaving 8 bases not matched to a gene. CDR3 sequence: CSAQPGQLNYGYTF. The CDR3 coding sequence is TGCAGTGCACAACCGGGACAGCTTAACTATGGCTACACCTTC.

This chain joins TRBV15 and TRBJ2-5; TRBD1 aligns across 9 bases. The J call may be mistaken, given a closer DNA end match to TRBJ2-7. The germline V gene encodes CDR1 LNHNV and CDR2 YYDKDF (reference sequence). This CDR3 comprises 14 residues. The CDR3 bases are TGTGCCACCAGCAGAGAGACAGGGGGGTCCGAGCAGTACTTC. Encoded protein: CATSRETGGSEQYF.

The chain has TRBV7-9 and TRBJ2-7; 10 positions match TRBD2. Trimming removed 1 base from V and 7 bases from J; junction bases left unmatched: 7. Germline CDR1 SEHNR, CDR2 FQNEAQ (reference sequence). CDR3 length: 15 residues. The CDR3 spells CASSLVLAGYNEQYF. The CDR3 nucleotides read TGTGCCAGCAGCTTAGTACTAGCGGGATACAATGAGCAGTACTTC.

A few counts support this clonotype. This could be a read error, since a much larger clone is one nucleotide away. This chain uses TRBV5-5 with TRBJ2-1; a possible D gene is TRBD1 (6 bases). With the DNA end fitting TRBJ2-7 better, the J assignment may be wrong. The CDR3 is 14 residues long. Germline-derived CDR1 and CDR2 are SGHKS and YYEKEE (reference sequence). The CDR3 nucleotides read TGTGCCAGCTCGTACAGGGTCTCCTACAATGAGCAGTACTTC. Translation gives CASSYRVSYNEQYF.

There are many counts of this clonotype. The CDR3, as DNA: TGTGCCAGCTCCAGGGTTGCGGCCCTAGGCACCTACAATGAGCAGTTCTTC. This encodes CASSRVAALGTYNEQFF. J is TRBJ2-1 and V is TRBV7-3, with D maybe TRBD1 (5 bases). With 8 bases removed from V and 2 bases from J, the gap between germline ends came to 22 bases. This CDR3 is 17 amino acids long. Looked up from germline, CDR1 is SGHTA and CDR2 is FQGTGA.

The chain has TRBV6-2 or TRBV6-3 and TRBJ2-3; D is ambiguous. The V gene's germline CDR1 is MNHEY and CDR2 SVGEGT. The CDR3 is 13 residues long. Trimming removed 2 bases at V and 13 bases at J, with 16 bases between. CDR3 protein: CASSYERPGREYF. The CDR3 DNA reads TGTGCCAGCAGTTACGAGAGGCCTGGTAGAGAGTATTTT.

This clonotype was observed many times. The chain employs TRBV20-1 and TRBJ2-5; tentatively, D is TRBD2 (7 bases). The CDR3 is made up of 12 amino acids. V was trimmed by 5 bases and J by 4 bases, leaving 11 bases between them. Germline V CDR1 and CDR2: DFQATT, SNEGSKA (reference sequence). The CDR3 sequence: CSAPRGAETQYF. The CDR3 DNA reads as TGCAGTGCTCCTCGGGGGGCAGAGACCCAGTACTTC.

CDR3 DNA: TGCGCCAGCAGCTTTGATTTCGCGGGAGTTGGCAATGAGCAGTTCTTC. The encoded protein is CASSFDFAGVGNEQFF. The chain links TRBV5-1 to TRBJ2-1; 7 bases line up with TRBD2. This CDR3 contains 16 residues. Germline V gene data show CDR1 as SGHRS and CDR2 as YFSETQ. The trim removed 2 bases at V and 6 bases at J, leaving 11 bases unmatched. Full variable domain (rest looked up from reference TRBV5-1 and TRBJ2-1): KAGVTQTPRYLIKTRGQQVTLSCSPISGHRSVSWYQQTPGQGLQFLFEYFSETQRNKGNFPGRFSGRQFSNSRSEMNVSTLELGDSALYLCASSFDFAGVGNEQFFGPGTRLTVL.

This rearrangement joins TRBV20-1 to TRBJ1-5; D call uncertain. The CDR3 covers 12 residues. Germline values: CDR1 DFQATT, CDR2 SNEGSKA (reference sequence). Trimming pared 6 bases from V and 4 bases from J, leaving 10 bases between. The CDR3 here is CSAGGANQPQHF. CDR3 nucleotide sequence: TGCAGTGCCGGAGGAGCTAATCAGCCCCAGCATTTT.

This clonotype has just a few counts. This chain joins TRBV27 and TRBJ2-1, with 9 nucleotides matching TRBD2. The length of the CDR3 is 16 residues. V dropped 5 bases and J dropped 1; count of bases not matched to a gene: 6. Looked up from germline, CDR1 is MNHEY and CDR2 is SMNVEV (reference sequence). DNA for the CDR3: TGTGCCAGCAGTCCGACTAGCGGTCCTTCCTACAATGAGCAGTTCTTC. Translation gives CASSPTSGPSYNEQFF.

The V call is TRBV30, the J call TRBJ2-3, with D uncertain. Germline CDR1 is GTSNPN and CDR2 is SVGIG (reference sequence). Trimming cost V 3 bases and J 2 bases, with 6 bases left between them. CDR3 length: 12 residues. The CDR3 here is CAWRFDTDTQYF. For the CDR3, the DNA is TGTGCCTGGAGGTTCGACACAGATACGCAGTATTTT.

Many counts were recorded for this clonotype. The V call is TRBV5-1, the J call TRBJ1-2; 7 nucleotides line up with TRBD1. With 2 bases clipped from V and 8 bases from J, the junction kept 6 bases outside the gene matches. The germline CDR1 and CDR2 sequences are SGHRS and YFSETQ. This CDR3 comprises 13 residues. As DNA, the CDR3 is TGCGCCAGCAGCTTCGGAGGGGACAGCGGCTACACCTTC. Protein: CASSFGGDSGYTF. Full variable domain (missing parts from reference TRBV5-1 and TRBJ1-2): KAGVTQTPRYLIKTRGQQVTLSCSPISGHRSVSWYQQTPGQGLQFLFEYFSETQRNKGNFPGRFSGRQFSNSRSEMNVSTLELGDSALYLCASSFGGDSGYTFGSGTRLTVV.

The gene calls are TRBV18 and TRBJ1-1; no definite D call. Germline values: CDR1 KGHSH, CDR2 LQKENI. V dropped 2 bases and J dropped 11 bases, with 9 bases sitting between them. The CDR3 is made up of 11 amino acids. CDR3 amino acids: CASSPSGWAFF. In DNA form, the CDR3 reads TGTGCCAGCTCACCAAGTGGTTGGGCTTTCTTT.